Presented here are 23 T cell receptor beta chains from one specimen sequenced in a study of T cells after yellow fever vaccination. TCRdb re-analysed the 5' RACE reads in MiXCR, keeping a single row per CDR3 protein. The repertoire holds about 210,000 distinct CDR3 sequences, with approximately 3.2% as singletons. This specimen consisted of CD4+ T cells sorted from PBMCs, obtained 10 days after the yellow fever booster vaccination. These receptors originate from a man aged 18 to 30 who received the YFV17D yellow fever vaccine.

This clonotype was observed many times. The chain recombines TRBV19 with TRBJ2-7; no definite D call. This CDR3 comprises 14 residues. The germline gives CDR1 LNHDA, CDR2 SQIVND (reference sequence). Between the trimmed V and J ends, which lost 5 bases and 3 bases, there was a span of 14 bases. The DNA of the CDR3 is TGTGCCAGTAGTGCTCGCCCGGTGCACTACGAGCAGTACTTC. Encoded protein: CASSARPVHYEQYF.

The gene calls are TRBV5-5 and TRBJ2-2, with TRBD2 matching over 9 bases. The CDR3 has 18 amino acids. V lost 4 bases, J lost 5 bases, and 15 bases stayed unmatched. Germline CDR1 is SGHKS and CDR2 is YYEKEE (reference sequence). The CDR3 is CASSPGGSGGLRTGELFF. The CDR3 nucleotides are TGTGCCAGCAGCCCCGGTGGTAGCGGGGGTCTCAGGACCGGGGAGCTGTTTTTT.

This clonotype was observed many times. The chain carries TRBV7-8 and TRBJ2-7; D possibly corresponds to TRBD1 (5 bases). V was pared by 1 base and J by 3 bases, with 10 bases between. Germline CDR1 is SGHVS and CDR2 is FQNEAQ. This CDR3 region has 14 residues. In DNA, the CDR3 is TGTGCCAGCAGCTTAGGGGGCGGTTTCTACGAGCAGTACGTC. Its protein product is CASSLGGGFYEQYV.

This clonotype was seen ten or more times. This chain joins TRBV7-9 and TRBJ2-3; no reliable D call. The CDR3 loop spans 14 amino acids. Germline-derived CDR1 and CDR2 are SEHNR and FQNEAQ (reference sequence). V gave up 9 bases and J gave up 1 base, with 14 bases separating them. CDR3 in amino acids: CARQAIRGTDTQYF. CDR3 DNA: TGTGCCAGGCAGGCCATCCGAGGCACAGATACGCAGTATTTT.

This clonotype was observed many times. The chain couples TRBV20-1 to TRBJ2-2; TRBD2 agrees at 8 bases. The CDR3 has 15 residues. The V segment lost 6 bases and the J segment 5 bases; nucleotides outside the gene matches: 11. Germline CDR1 reads DFQATT; CDR2 reads SNEGSKA (reference sequence). CDR3 coding DNA: TGCAGTGCACAGACAGCGGGGGACCGAACCGGGGAGCTGTTTTTT. Its translation: CSAQTAGDRTGELFF.

The chain uses TRBV7-3 and TRBJ2-7; weak D call: TRBD2 (6 bases). The CDR3 is 13 residues long. V lost 2 bases to trimming and J lost 7 bases, with 12 bases between them. Germline values: CDR1 SGHTA, CDR2 FQGTGA. The chain's CDR3 is CASSLRRGGEQYF. Here the CDR3 DNA reads TGTGCCAGCAGCTTACGGAGGGGTGGGGAGCAGTACTTC.

This clonotype was seen many times. The CDR3 sequence is CAIRGQPISTDTQYF. The CDR3 region has the DNA TGTGCCATCAGAGGACAGCCTATTAGCACAGATACGCAGTATTTT. The genes are TRBV10-3 and TRBJ2-3; D possibly corresponds to TRBD1 (6 bases). Germline-derived CDR1 and CDR2 are ENHRY and SYGVKD. The CDR3 runs to 15 residues. The germline V and J ends were trimmed by 6 bases and 0 bases, with 13 bases remaining between them.

Many counts were recorded for this clonotype. This rearrangement joins TRBV29-1 to TRBJ1-5; D not resolved. The CDR3 extends over 13 amino acids. Trimming removed 3 bases from V and 5 bases from J, with 11 bases in between. CDR1 and CDR2 from the germline V gene are SQVTM and ANQGSEA. The CDR3: CSVEVGRDQPQHF. The CDR3 DNA reads as TGCAGCGTTGAGGTGGGGAGAGATCAGCCCCAGCATTTT.

The rearrangement joins TRBV7-2 to TRBJ1-2; no firm D call. CDR3 length equals 15 residues. Germline V gene data show CDR1 as SGHTA and CDR2 as FQGNSA. V lost 2 bases, J lost 0 bases, and 10 bases lay in between. CDR3 residues: CASSLSHSANYGYTF. The CDR3 bases are TGTGCCAGCAGCTTATCTCACAGCGCTAACTATGGCTACACCTTC.

In this sample, this clonotype turned up many times. This chain joins TRBV7-9 and TRBJ1-3, with D uncertain. This CDR3 is built from 15 residues. From germline, CDR1 is SEHNR and CDR2 FQNEAQ (reference sequence). Trimming took off 0 bases at V and 0 bases at J, with 6 bases between the two ends. CDR3 sequence reads: CASSLALSSGNTIYF. The CDR3 coding sequence is TGTGCCAGCAGCTTAGCGTTGAGCTCTGGAAACACCATATATTTT.

This clonotype was counted at least ten times. The V and J genes are TRBV4-1 and TRBJ2-7; weak D call: TRBD1 (5 bases). The germline V and J ends were trimmed by 0 bases and 4 bases, with 13 bases remaining between them. The V gene's germline CDR1 is MGHRA and CDR2 YSYEKL. The CDR3 totals 15 residues. The CDR3 here is CASSQDSTDTYEQYF. Here the CDR3 DNA reads TGCGCCAGCAGCCAAGATTCGACGGACACTTACGAGCAGTACTTC.

This clonotype was found a few times. One end of the junction varies from germline; a read error may be responsible. The chain links TRBV5-1 to TRBJ2-1, with TRBD2 identical over 11 bases. Germline lookup yields CDR1 SGHRS and CDR2 YFSETQ. This CDR3 has 13 residues. The CDR3 sequence is CASRPSPGLAETF. The CDR3 bases are TGCGCCAGCAGACCTTCCCCGGGACTAGCGGAAACATTC.

This clonotype has a count of ten or more. This chain links TRBV20-1 with TRBJ1-5, with 7 bases fitting TRBD1. The CDR3 length is 12 residues. Germline-derived CDR1 and CDR2 are DFQATT and SNEGSKA (reference sequence). The trim removed 5 bases at V and 4 bases at J, leaving 2 bases unmatched. Here the CDR3 reads CSALQGNQPQHF. The CDR3 DNA follows: TGCAGTGCTCTACAGGGGAATCAGCCCCAGCATTTT.

This clonotype was seen only a few times. The chain employs TRBV6-6 and TRBJ1-2; D gene uncertain. The length of the CDR3 is 14 residues. Germline V gene lookup returns CDR1 MNHNY and CDR2 SVGAGI (reference sequence). Trimming pared 7 bases from V and 8 bases from J, leaving 20 bases between. CDR3 protein: CASIDPGRPRGYTF. The CDR3 nucleotides are TGTGCCAGCATCGACCCGGGCCGTCCCCGGGGCTACACCTTC.

The gene calls are TRBV4-3 and TRBJ1-1; D is undetermined. Trimming shortened V by 1 base and J by 2 bases, and 11 bases separated the two germline ends. Germline loops: CDR1 LGHNA, CDR2 YSLEER. This CDR3 contains 15 residues. This CDR3 is CASSQALQRNTEAFF. The CDR3 nucleotides read TGCGCCAGCAGCCAAGCCCTCCAGAGAAACACTGAAGCTTTCTTT.

This clonotype showed up just once. V is TRBV3-1 and J is TRBJ1-2, with D uncertain. Germline values: CDR1 LGHDT, CDR2 YNNKEL (reference sequence). CDR3 size: 15 residues. V was shortened by 2 bases and J by 0 bases, with 10 bases between the two germline ends. The CDR3 here is CASSQNTPTNYGYTF. The CDR3 DNA sequence: TGTGCCAGCAGCCAAAACACACCTACTAACTATGGCTACACCTTC.

This clonotype was detected many times. The chain links TRBV2 to TRBJ2-5, with no clear D. From germline, CDR1 is SNHLY and CDR2 FYNNEI. Trimming took off 7 bases at V and 5 bases at J, with 11 bases between the two ends. The CDR3 has 12 residues. For the CDR3, the DNA is TGTGCCAGCAACCGGGCTCTGGAGACCCAGTACTTC. Translated: CASNRALETQYF. The full variable domain, its missing parts supplied by reference TRBV2 and TRBJ2-5, is EPEVTQTPSHQVTQMGQEVILRCVPISNHLYFYWYRQILGQKVEFLVSFYNNEISEKSEIFDDQFSVERPDGSNFTLKIRSTKLEDSAMYFCASNRALETQYFGPGTRLLVL.

This clonotype was recorded many times. The chain has TRBV5-1 and TRBJ2-1; D not certain. V lost 0 bases, J lost 2 bases, and 3 bases lay in between. Germline V gene lookup returns CDR1 SGHRS and CDR2 YFSETQ. The CDR3 length is 13 residues. The CDR3 DNA follows: TGCGCCAGCAGCTTGGCGACCTACAATGAGCAGTTCTTC. Protein: CASSLATYNEQFF. Based on the CDR3 plus reference TRBV5-1 and TRBJ2-1, the full variable domain is KAGVTQTPRYLIKTRGQQVTLSCSPISGHRSVSWYQQTPGQGLQFLFEYFSETQRNKGNFPGRFSGRQFSNSRSEMNVSTLELGDSALYLCASSLATYNEQFFGPGTRLTVL.

The chain employs TRBV7-2 and TRBJ2-3; D gene unclear. The V gene's germline CDR1 is SGHTA and CDR2 FQGNSA. V dropped 3 bases and J dropped 0 bases, with 10 bases sitting between them. The CDR3 has 15 amino acids. CDR3 in amino acids: CASSFPGSSTDTQYF. CDR3 DNA: TGTGCCAGCAGCTTTCCAGGCTCTAGCACAGATACGCAGTATTTT. Filled out from reference TRBV7-2 and TRBJ2-3, the complete variable domain reads GAGVSQSPSNKVTEKGKDVELRCDPISGHTALYWYRQSLGQGLEFLIYFQGNSAPDKSGLPSDRFSAERTGGSVSTLTIQRTQQEDSAVYLCASSFPGSSTDTQYFGPGTRLTVL.

This clonotype was seen a few times. V usage is TRBV4-3 and J usage is TRBJ2-2, with 9 bases aligning to TRBD2. CDR3 length equals 16 residues. Unmatched junction bases numbered 9, after V lost 4 bases and J lost 6 bases. Germline values: CDR1 LGHNA, CDR2 YSLEER. DNA of the CDR3: TGCGCCAGCAGCCCCCTCGCGGGGGGGGCCCCCGGGGAGCTGTTTTTT. Translation: CASSPLAGGAPGELFF.

The chain links TRBV10-3 to TRBJ1-1; tentative D call: TRBD1 (6 bases). The CDR3 covers 13 residues. V gave up 10 bases and J gave up 3 bases, with 15 bases separating them. CDR1 ENHRY and CDR2 SYGVKD come from the germline V gene. This chain's CDR3 is CATLQGTDTEAFF. DNA of the CDR3: TGTGCCACCCTACAGGGTACGGACACTGAAGCTTTCTTT.

This clonotype was detected ten times or more. This chain uses TRBV12-3 or TRBV12-4 with TRBJ1-5, with D perhaps matching TRBD1 (5 bases). The CDR3 has 13 amino acids. Trimming stripped 6 bases from V and 9 bases from J, with 15 bases between. The CDR3 loop is CASSRDLWLPQHF. The CDR3 region has the DNA TGTGCCAGCAGCCGGGACCTTTGGTTGCCCCAGCATTTT.

This clonotype was seen a handful of times. The chain has TRBV6-1 and TRBJ2-7; 9 nucleotides align to TRBD1. Germline values: CDR1 MNHNS, CDR2 SASEGT. Trimming at V came to 10 bases and at J to 5 bases, leaving 12 bases not matched to a gene. The CDR3 has 14 residues. CDR3 coding DNA: TGTGCCACTCAATTCGGGACAGGGCACCACGAGCAGTACTTC. It specifies CATQFGTGHHEQYF.